This TCR beta chain was captured in a study of blood T cell repertoires in COVID-19. Study-wide background: Some COVID-19 samples were acute and others convalescent; all came from the United States, Italy and Spain. PBMCs, B-cell-depleted T cells, or T cells provided the cDNA or gDNA that made up the material.

As handled by the study authors: Amplification of reference gene primers was used by the study to estimate nucleated cell counts. Sequencing was performed with immunoSEQ multiplex PCR; in TCRdb, only in-frame clones are kept and a portion is missing. That table gives V, J and clone size, and the DNA gave D and trimming. Among some 150,000 clones listed, roughly 85% were seen once. The V and J ends lost 4 bases and 6 bases respectively, with 10 bases between them. The germline V gene has CDR1 SEHNR and CDR2 FQNEAQ (reference sequence). The CDR3 runs to 14 residues. The origin of this receptor is a man in his sixties or seventies with acute or convalescent COVID-19. Sequenced: peripheral blood. The J gene is TRBJ1-6, the V gene TRBV7-9, with D perhaps matching TRBD1 (5 bases). CDR3 in amino acids: CASSSGGSNSPLHF. CDR3 coding DNA: TGTGCCAGCAGCTCCGGGGGGAGTAATTCACCCCTCCACTTT.